Listed here are 4 T cell receptor beta chains from one sample, sequenced in a study of cytomegalovirus exposure and HLA in healthy donors. Primers for the PCR totalled 60 Vbeta and 13 Jbeta. Data came from immunoSEQ multiplex PCR; TCRdb stores just in-frame clones and leaves some out. The sample has 150,000 to 200,000 clones; about four fifths are singletons. The sample was PBMCs. The source of these receptors is a man aged 25-40 years in good health and CMV-seropositive.

The chain has TRBV5-1 and TRBJ2-5; possible D gene TRBD1, 6 bases. Trimming removed 1 base from V and 2 bases from J, with 15 bases in between. Germline V gene data show CDR1 as SGHRS and CDR2 as YFSETQ. CDR3 length equals 16 residues. As DNA, the CDR3 is TGCGCCAGCAGCTTGAGGTGGACAGAGGGACAAGAGACCCAGTACTTC. The encoded protein is CASSLRWTEGQETQYF. The full variable domain, in which reference TRBV5-1 and TRBJ2-5 provide the parts outside the CDR3, is KAGVTQTPRYLIKTRGQQVTLSCSPISGHRSVSWYQQTPGQGLQFLFEYFSETQRNKGNFPGRFSGRQFSNSRSEMNVSTLELGDSALYLCASSLRWTEGQETQYFGPGTRLLVL.

V gene TRBV27 combines with J gene TRBJ1-2; D may be TRBD1 (6 bases). V lost 7 bases, J lost 8 bases, and 11 bases lay in between. This CDR3 region has 11 residues. The germline V gene encodes CDR1 MNHEY and CDR2 SMNVEV (reference sequence). The CDR3: CASTRGSGYTF. CDR3 DNA: TGTGCCAGCACTAGGGGGTCGGGCTACACCTTC.

The rearrangement joins TRBV7-8 to TRBJ2-1, with a weak D call TRBD1 (5 bases). CDR3 length: 15 amino acids. Germline CDR1 and CDR2: SGHVS and FQNEAQ. With 1 base removed from V and 7 bases from J, the gap between germline ends came to 14 bases. CDR3 loop: CASSLGAGRANEQFF. For the CDR3, the DNA is TGTGCCAGCAGCTTAGGGGCAGGGCGAGCGAATGAGCAGTTCTTC. Full variable domain (outside the CDR3, taken from reference TRBV7-8 and TRBJ2-1): GAGVSQSPRYKVAKRGQDVALRCDPISGHVSLFWYQQALGQGPEFLTYFQNEAQLDKSGLPSDRFFAERPEGSVSTLKIQRTQQEDSAVYLCASSLGAGRANEQFFGPGTRLTVL.

V usage is TRBV7-9 and J usage is TRBJ2-3; TRBD2 matches 7 bases. Germline CDR1 reads SEHNR; CDR2 reads FQNEAQ (reference sequence). The V gene end was trimmed by 6 bases and the J gene end by 8 bases; junction bases not matched to a gene: 17. CDR3 size: 16 residues. The CDR3 DNA reads TGTGCCAGCAGTCCAAGTGGAGGCGGCGGGGGAGGTACGCAGTATTTT. This codes for CASSPSGGGGGGTQYF.